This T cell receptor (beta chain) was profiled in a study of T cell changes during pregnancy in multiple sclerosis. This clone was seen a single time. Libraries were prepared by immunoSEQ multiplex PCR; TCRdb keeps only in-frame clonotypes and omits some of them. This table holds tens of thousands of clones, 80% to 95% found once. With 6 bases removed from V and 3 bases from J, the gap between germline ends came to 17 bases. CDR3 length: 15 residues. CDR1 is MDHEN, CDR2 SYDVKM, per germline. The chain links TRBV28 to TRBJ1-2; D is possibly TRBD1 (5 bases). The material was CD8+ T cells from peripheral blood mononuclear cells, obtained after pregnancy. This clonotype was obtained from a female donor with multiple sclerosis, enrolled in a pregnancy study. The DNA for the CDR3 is TGTGCCAGCAGCCCCGTGGGGCAGTGGGACTATGGCTACACCTTC. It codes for CASSPVGQWDYGYTF.